A selection of T cell receptor beta chains follows, all from one sample in a study of blood T cell repertoires in COVID-19. Profiled with immunoSEQ multiplex PCR; TCRdb holds only in-frame clones, not every one. The sample yields more than 45,000 clones, 83% seen once. Sequencing used peripheral blood. The receptor set was obtained from a man in his forties or fifties with acute or convalescent COVID-19. The CDR3 runs from the conserved cysteine through the conserved F or W. Fields, in order: CDR3 DNA, CDR3 protein, J gene, V gene, D gene. D genes are given only for firm matches.

TGTGCCAGCAGGGGGGGGTTCACCCACACAGATACGCAGTATTTT CASRGGFTHTDTQYF TRBJ2-3 TRBV6-5 TRBD2
TGTGCCTGGGGAGGACTAGCGGGGATCACAGATACGCAGTATTTT CAWGGLAGITDTQYF TRBJ2-3 TRBV30 TRBD2
TGTGCCACCGCCGCCGGGACAGGGCTCAGCAATCAGCCCCAGCATTTT CATAAGTGLSNQPQHF TRBJ1-5 TRBV24-1 TRBD1
TGTGCCATCAGTGTGGGGACAGGGTATTCACCCCTCCACTTT CAISVGTGYSPLHF TRBJ1-6 TRBV10-3 TRBD1
TGCGCCAGCAAGGAGAGATTAGCAGATACGCAGTATTTT CASKERLADTQYF TRBJ2-3 TRBV10-1 NA
TGCGCCAGCAGCTTGCGGAACACCGGGGAGCTGTTTTTT CASSLRNTGELFF TRBJ2-2 TRBV5-1 NA
TGTGCCAGCAGCCAAGATCGCAGTTACTATGGCTACACCTTC CASSQDRSYYGYTF TRBJ1-2 TRBV3-1/TRBV3-2 NA
TGTGCCAGCAGCAACCAACAGGGAAATGAGCAGTTCTTC CASSNQQGNEQFF TRBJ2-1 TRBV7-2 NA
TGTGCCAGCAGTTCTGACAGGCAAGAGACCCAGTACTTC CASSSDRQETQYF TRBJ2-5 TRBV12-3/TRBV12-4 NA
TGTGCCAGCAGCACCTCCGGAGCATCACCCCTCCACTTT CASSTSGASPLHF TRBJ1-6 TRBV9 NA